This T cell receptor beta chain was sequenced in a study of cytomegalovirus exposure and HLA in healthy donors (TCRdb year 2017). Context from the whole study: An earlier analysis of approximately 640 of the donors reported approximately 290 Gb of sequence data and 117 million unique TCR beta sequences from 190 million or so T cells. Donor age, sex, ethnicity and CMV serostatus were compiled together with the repertoire data. Roughly five DR-DQ haplotypes were treated as single units for association and clustering because of strong linkage in the cohort. A later analysis re-analyzed previously published TCR beta repertoires from about 600 donors and added high-resolution HLA genotyping to study TCR occurrence patterns. A later genetic analysis took genome-wide SNP genotypes for about three fifths of the roughly 700 donors and used that subset as a discovery cohort. The study profiled the T cell repertoires of around 700 subjects by immunosequencing and related them to cytomegalovirus serostatus. Every discovery cohort repertoire had been produced on one sequencing platform. The study aimed to test whether cataloging public T cell receptors could reveal signatures of past pathogen exposure. An early release covering around 630 HLA-typed donors comprised approximately 290 gigabases of sequencing data and around 80 million unique TCR sequences. High-throughput TCR immunosequencing, statistical association of individual TCRs with disease status, and machine learning were combined to predict cytomegalovirus infection status. On average, 235,054 unique TCR beta nucleotide sequences were sequenced per donor among a few hundred genotyped donors of the cohort, with roughly 18% of those sequences being non-productive. A separate validation cohort of roughly 110 different subjects was used in addition to the roughly 620-subject first cohort. The genetic ancestry cluster associated with self-reported Caucasian donors included roughly 84% of the 398 genotyped donors. HLA typing covered class I and class II loci at four-digit resolution. An earlier analysis of 587 of the donors applied high-throughput TCR beta sequencing to assess whether each TCR beta V gene segment acted as functional or pseudogenic. In the later analysis, no new phenotypic data were used to find candidate immune exposures; instead, reliance was placed on TCR beta sequences and their occurrence across donors. The number of typed donors differed by locus: about 629-630 for A, B, C, DRB1 and DQB1; approximately 520 for DQA1; around 610 for DPA1; and about 450 for DPB1.

Trimming accounts for 0 bases at V and 4 bases at J, while the number of junction bases matched to no gene is 7. The CDR1 and CDR2 encoded by the germline V gene are SGHAT and FQNNGV. Taken from cysteine to phenylalanine, the CDR3 has 16 residues. The only DNA kept is the CDR3, 48 bases in frame from the first base. Library preparation was by the immunoSEQ multiplex PCR assay. For the multiplex PCR, a mixture combining 60 forward primers for TCR Vbeta segments and 13 reverse primers for TCR Jbeta segments was used. A multiplex PCR assay on genomic DNA amplified the CDR3 region of rearranged TCR beta genes. The Illumina HiSeq System was used to sequence the amplified TCR beta libraries as 87-base-pair reads. In the authors' own workflow: A later analysis tallied 75 million to 95 million unique TCR beta chains across the 666 repertoires, and some 10 million of those chains were shared by two or more donors. A nearest-neighbor algorithm error-corrected the raw reads and collapsed the reads into unique sequences, merging closely related sequences to remove PCR and sequencing errors. To assign V, D and J gene segments, CDR3 sequences were aligned to IMGT reference sequences. Each retained sequence needed at least a six-nucleotide match to both a V gene segment and a J gene segment. Rearrangements were called productive when the CDR3 lacked stop codons and stayed in frame with V and J; all others were non-productive. CDR3 was defined according to IMGT convention as the region running from the second conserved V-encoded cysteine to the conserved J-encoded phenylalanine. In an earlier analysis of just under 600 of the donors, sequences lacking an unambiguous match to a single V gene segment were excluded. In an earlier analysis of approximately 610 of the donors, V segments were called functional above 56.7% productive rearrangements and were called segregating when the between-donor standard deviation exceeded 5%. A statistical classification framework was built for diagnosing cytomegalovirus status from the catalog of TCR beta chain sequences. In a later analysis, V and J genes were assigned by comparing TCR nucleotide sequences against IMGT/GENE-DB human TR gene sequences. A later analysis assigned CDR3 sequences and most-parsimonious VDJ recombination scenarios with the TCRdist pipeline. In a later analysis, every TCR beta chain was defined by the combination of its CDR3 amino acid sequence and its V-gene family, and reads without a unique V-gene family were dropped. In a later analysis, several hundred highly shared, low-generation-probability nucleotide sequences were removed to address suspected cross-contamination and a sequencing artifact. In a later analysis, a clonal expansion index for each public chain was calculated from normalized within-repertoire ranks of inferred template counts. In a later analysis, generation probabilities were computed with a VDJ recombination model fitted to out-of-frame rearrangements, and the resulting probabilities were checked against IGoR. In a later analysis, hypergeometric tests were used to score TCR-TCR, TCR-HLA and TCR-CMV co-occurrence, with a repertoire-size bias correction applied to TCR pairs. False discovery rates were estimated in a later analysis by permuting HLA or CMV assignments 20 times. In a later analysis, co-occurring TCRs were grouped with DBSCAN, and TCRdist sequence similarity was added when clustering was performed within HLA-allele-positive subsets. Repertoires with fewer than 30,000 or more than 120,000 public chains were left out of co-occurrence clustering, as were five repertoires with anomalous nucleotide sharing. TCRdb obtained this table from immuneACCESS and retained in-frame rearrangements with V and J assigned. These tables miss some clones; where compared with another copy, unresolved V genes account for less than half of the shortfall, and the remainder is unexplained. V, J and clone size are taken as reported in that table, and D and trimming were inferred from the DNA itself. This sample is represented by roughly 160,000 clones; about 75% of them were singletons. The ten largest clones represent more than 12% of the sample.

The cohort comprised 710 or so healthy bone marrow donors. At the time of sampling, every cohort member was nominally healthy, though immune exposures that went unrecorded were likely present. The donor tested CMV seropositive, placing the donor among the 289 seropositive members of the cohort. A peripheral blood sample was collected from each donor, and TCR beta sequencing was performed on peripheral blood mononuclear cells. Genomic DNA was extracted from the blood cell samples with the Qiagen DNeasy Blood Extraction Kit. What the work shows at the level of the full study, not this receptor alone: Most TCR sequences were observed very rarely across donors, whereas some public TCRs were present in many individuals. In this cohort, only TCR beta chains were sequenced, and detectable features were limited by the absence of alpha or paired-chain data. For the cohort, immune exposure information was limited to CMV serostatus. According to a later genetic analysis, donors in an Asian-associated ancestry cluster had fewer N-insertions in productive TCRs than the approximately 630-donor mean. In a later genetic analysis, a missense DCLRE1C variant was associated with V-gene and J-gene trimming of TCR beta chains, and the association was replicated in an independent cohort. Several of the top co-occurrence clusters appeared to be linked to parvovirus B19, influenza, CMV and Epstein-Barr virus, according to a later analysis. Presence/absence analyses assumed roughly uniform sequencing depth across donors, an assumption that may not hold. Specific HLA alleles were associated with more than 15,000 TCR beta sequences at a false discovery rate of 0.05 in a later analysis. In both the original and validation cohorts, the classifier was reported to diagnose cytomegalovirus status with high specificity and sensitivity. In a later analysis, the rate of TCR association differed among HLA loci, with DRB1 alleles having the most associated TCRs and HLA-C alleles having the fewest. Strong co-occurrence of HLA alleles, especially DR and DQ, made assigning TCR associations to individual alleles difficult. A further reported finding was that TCR beta sequences accurately predicted the HLA-A and HLA-B alleles for most subjects in the first cohort. A few of the identified cytomegalovirus-associated TCR beta chains were confirmed in vitro to be specific for cytomegalovirus antigens. Some IMGT-functional V segments, including TRBV6-2 and TRBV6-3, could not be distinguished by the 87-base-pair reads and were therefore excluded. HLA typing was unavailable for some donors at each locus, so association tests used only the typed subset. Linkage disequilibrium might explain the correlated functional status among segregating V segments, but an unknown experimental factor could not be ruled out. In the study, approximately 160 TCR beta chains were listed as associated with cytomegalovirus. In an earlier analysis of several hundred of the donors, most TCR beta V segments were observed in productive rearrangements about 90% or about 30% of the time, broadly matching IMGT annotations. The authors suggested that the approach could potentially be extended to other disease states and immunological phenotypes. A cluster of highly shared sequence variants was judged likely to represent a technical artifact of the sequencing pipeline. The earlier analysis of fewer than 750 of the donors excluded fewer than 20 rarely observed V segments, including chromosome 9 orphons, because counts were too low. Compared with equally common non-associated chains, HLA-associated TCR beta chains in a later analysis were more clonally expanded and had lower generation probabilities. A later analysis found that most CMV-associated TCR beta chains appeared HLA-restricted, with HLA associations seemingly driven largely by CMV exposure.

With regard to this clone: Its antigen remains unidentified. No base quality information exists; no much larger clone differs at one position.

The sequencing sample was made of PBMCs. The chain couples TRBV11-2 to TRBJ1-2, and 8 junctional nucleotides match TRBD1. The sequence was obtained from a man aged 45 to 65 in good health and CMV-seropositive. The DNA sequence is given as TGTGCCAGCAGCTTAGATCCCCTTGGGACAGGCTATGGCTACACCTTC. It translates to CASSLDPLGTGYGYTF.